The 29 T cell receptor beta chains below come from one sample, sequenced in a study of T cell changes during pregnancy in multiple sclerosis. Assay: immunoSEQ multiplex PCR; the TCRdb copy retains only in-frame clones and omits some. Seen here are approximately 59,000 clones, 90% to 95% observed once, and the top ten hold approximately 1.5%. Sequenced material: peripheral blood, taken in the third trimester of pregnancy. Receptors were obtained from a female donor in good health, enrolled as a control in a pregnancy study.

The rearrangement links TRBV7-9 to TRBJ1-1; D unclear. CDR3 length equals 14 residues. Trimming took off 1 base at V and 4 bases at J, with 10 bases between the two ends. The germline CDR1 and CDR2 sequences are SEHNR and FQNEAQ (reference sequence). CDR3 residues: CASSLGGFSTEAFF. The CDR3, as DNA: TGTGCCAGCAGCTTAGGAGGGTTCAGCACTGAAGCTTTCTTT.

This chain connects TRBV18 to TRBJ2-1, with no clear D. This CDR3 is 15 amino acids long. The germline V and J ends were trimmed by 1 base and 4 bases, with 11 bases remaining between them. The germline gives CDR1 KGHSH, CDR2 LQKENI. The CDR3 nucleotides read TGTGCCAGCTCACCACGGCTAGAACTATACAATGAGCAGTTCTTC. Translated, it gives CASSPRLELYNEQFF.

The V gene is TRBV10-3, the J gene TRBJ1-4; D is perhaps TRBD1 (6 bases). CDR1 ENHRY and CDR2 SYGVKD come from the germline V gene. There are 13 residues in the CDR3. Trimming cost V 7 bases and J 6 bases, with 12 bases left between them. The CDR3 spells CAINREGDEKLFF. In DNA, the CDR3 is TGTGCCATCAACAGGGAGGGTGATGAAAAACTGTTTTTT.

The table lists this clone with a few counts. The rearrangement joins TRBV30 to TRBJ1-3; 8 positions agree with TRBD1. This CDR3 region has 16 residues. V was clipped by 1 base and J by 0 bases; unmatched bases: 5. Germline lookup yields CDR1 GTSNPN and CDR2 SVGIG (reference sequence). CDR3 sequence: CAWSAAGGFSGNTIYF. The CDR3 DNA reads as TGTGCCTGGAGTGCGGCAGGGGGCTTCTCTGGAAACACCATATATTTT.

This chain links TRBV7-3 with TRBJ2-3, with 10 bases aligning to TRBD2. The CDR3 length is 14 residues. Germline V gene lookup returns CDR1 SGHTA and CDR2 FQGTGA. The ends lost 3 bases at V and 6 bases at J; junction bases unmatched: 3. The CDR3 spells CASSFSGGADTQYF. As DNA, the CDR3 is TGTGCCAGCAGCTTCAGCGGGGGGGCCGATACGCAGTATTTT.

The rearrangement joins TRBV13 to TRBJ1-6; D possibly corresponds to TRBD1 (6 bases). From germline, CDR1 is PRHDT and CDR2 FYEKMQ (reference sequence). The CDR3 loop spans 16 amino acids. Trimming left V 5 bases short and J 8 bases short, with 19 bases between. The DNA for the CDR3 is TGTGCCAGCAGCAGACCGGGACCGGGGGGCGATTCACCCCTCCACTTT. Protein sequence: CASSRPGPGGDSPLHF.

This clone appeared once. The CDR3 loop is CSASQETQYF. CDR3 in DNA: TGCAGTGCTTCTCAAGAGACCCAGTACTTC. This chain uses TRBV20-1 with TRBJ2-5; D is ambiguous. Germline V lookup: CDR1 DFQATT, CDR2 SNEGSKA (reference sequence). The V end was cut by 5 bases, the J end by 2 bases, with 3 bases between. The CDR3 contains 10 residues.

This rearrangement joins TRBV5-1 to TRBJ2-4; 13 bases are shared with TRBD2. The length of the CDR3 is 15 residues. V was clipped by 4 bases and J by 9 bases; unmatched bases: 7. Per the germline V gene, CDR1 is SGHRS and CDR2 is YFSETQ. This chain's CDR3 is CASSMTSGGSGIQYF. The CDR3 DNA sequence: TGCGCCAGCAGCATGACTAGCGGGGGGTCTGGCATTCAGTACTTC. Together with reference TRBV5-1 and TRBJ2-4, the CDR3 gives the full variable domain: KAGVTQTPRYLIKTRGQQVTLSCSPISGHRSVSWYQQTPGQGLQFLFEYFSETQRNKGNFPGRFSGRQFSNSRSEMNVSTLELGDSALYLCASSMTSGGSGIQYFGAGTRLSVL.

V usage is TRBV9 and J usage is TRBJ1-2; no clear D gene. Trimming took off 3 bases at V and 8 bases at J, with 20 bases between the two ends. The length of the CDR3 is 15 residues. From germline, CDR1 is SGDLS and CDR2 YYNGEE. CDR3 nucleotides: TGTGCCAGCAGCGCTACTGGAATGGGCAACCAGGGCTACACCTTC. This encodes CASSATGMGNQGYTF.

V is TRBV7-2 and J is TRBJ1-2, with 10 bases that match TRBD1. There are 15 residues in the CDR3. Trimming removed 1 base from V and 5 bases from J; junction bases left unmatched: 4. In germline, CDR1 is SGHTA, CDR2 FQGNSA. The CDR3 reads CASSLGGTGVYGYTF. CDR3 DNA sequence: TGTGCCAGCAGCTTAGGTGGGACAGGGGTGTATGGCTACACCTTC.

The chain combines TRBV4-1 with TRBJ2-3, with 8 bases fitting TRBD2. The V segment lost 2 bases and the J segment 4 bases; nucleotides outside the gene matches: 11. Per the germline V gene, CDR1 is MGHRA and CDR2 is YSYEKL. The CDR3 loop spans 17 amino acids. CDR3 DNA sequence: TGCGCCAGCAGCCAAAGGTCTCGTGCGGGGGGAGCAGATACGCAGTATTTT. Residues: CASSQRSRAGGADTQYF.

J is TRBJ2-4 and V is TRBV27; D possibly corresponds to TRBD2 (6 bases). This CDR3 comprises 13 residues. V lost 2 bases and J 8 bases, leaving 10 bases between the germline ends. Looked up from germline, CDR1 is MNHEY and CDR2 is SMNVEV (reference sequence). In DNA, the CDR3 is TGTGCCAGCAGTTTAATAAGGGAGGACATTCAGTACTTC. As protein: CASSLIREDIQYF.

The V call is TRBV6-6, the J call TRBJ1-5; D is unresolved. Between the trimmed V and J ends, which lost 5 bases and 2 bases, there was a span of 10 bases. The CDR3 is 14 amino acids. Germline V gives CDR1 MNHNY, CDR2 SVGAGI (reference sequence). CDR3 DNA: TGTGCCAGCAGTCCTTCGCGGGGCAATCAGCCCCAGCATTTT. It codes for CASSPSRGNQPQHF.

This clone was detected only a few times. The gene calls are TRBV6-1 and TRBJ1-6; unclear D gene. The germline V gene has CDR1 MNHNS and CDR2 SASEGT. CDR3 size: 12 residues. Trimming stripped 7 bases from V and 8 bases from J, with 9 bases between. CDR3 nucleotide sequence: TGTGCCAGCACGGCAGGTTATTCACCCCTCCACTTT. Translating gives CASTAGYSPLHF.

The chain uses TRBV11-2 and TRBJ2-7, with 10 bases that match TRBD1. The V gene end was trimmed by 5 bases and the J gene end by 1 base; junction bases not matched to a gene: 5. Germline V gene sequence: CDR1 SGHAT, CDR2 FQNNGV. There are 15 residues in the CDR3. This CDR3 is CASSGRDRGSYEQYF. The CDR3, as DNA: TGTGCCAGCAGCGGCCGGGACAGGGGTTCCTACGAGCAGTACTTC.

The chain joins TRBV4-1 to TRBJ2-5; 8 bases map to TRBD2. V dropped 3 bases and J dropped 3; count of bases not matched to a gene: 12. The germline V gene encodes CDR1 MGHRA and CDR2 YSYEKL. The CDR3 extends over 17 amino acids. The CDR3 reads CASSHGGSGATKETQYF. Written as DNA, the CDR3 is TGCGCCAGCAGCCACGGTGGTAGCGGGGCCACCAAAGAGACCCAGTACTTC.

J is TRBJ1-4 and V is TRBV30; 7 bases match TRBD1. The ends lost 2 bases at V and 4 bases at J; junction bases unmatched: 10. The CDR3 covers 16 residues. Germline CDR1 reads GTSNPN; CDR2 reads SVGIG (reference sequence). The CDR3 sequence: CAWSTRTGNYNEKLFF. CDR3 in DNA: TGTGCCTGGAGTACCCGGACAGGAAACTATAATGAAAAACTGTTTTTT. The full variable domain, in which reference TRBV30 and TRBJ1-4 provide the parts outside the CDR3, is SQTIHQWPATLVQPVGSPLSLECTVEGTSNPNLYWYRQAAGRGLQLLFYSVGIGQISSEVPQNLSASRPQDRQFILSSKKLLLSDSGFYLCAWSTRTGNYNEKLFFGSGTQLSVL.

This clone was seen only a few times. The V gene is TRBV6-4, the J gene TRBJ2-1; no definite D call. The V gene's germline CDR1 is MRHNA and CDR2 SNTAGT. This CDR3 has 13 amino acids. V shed 4 bases and J shed 2 bases, with 6 bases lying between them. CDR3 sequence: CASSVAAYNEQFF. CDR3 nucleotides: TGTGCCAGCAGTGTAGCAGCCTACAATGAGCAGTTCTTC.

This clone occurred once. The rearrangement joins TRBV7-2 to TRBJ1-4; the D gene is possibly TRBD1 (6 bases). The CDR3 is 14 amino acids. Trimming removed 5 bases at V and 3 bases at J, with 10 bases between. Per the germline V gene, CDR1 is SGHTA and CDR2 is FQGNSA. Written as DNA, the CDR3 is TGTGCCAGCAGCCCGGACAGAGCTAATGAAAAACTGTTTTTT. It yields the protein CASSPDRANEKLFF.

V gene TRBV7-9 combines with J gene TRBJ1-2; TRBD1 matches at 8 bases. Germline V gene sequence: CDR1 SEHNR, CDR2 FQNEAQ (reference sequence). This CDR3 is built from 13 residues. V was pared by 4 bases and J by 8 bases, with 6 bases of the junction left unmatched. The CDR3 DNA is TGTGCCAGCAGCTCCGCGGACAGGGACGGCTACACCTTC. This sequence encodes CASSSADRDGYTF.

This sequence joins TRBV11-3 and TRBJ2-5; TRBD1 matches 7 bases. J gave up 4 bases and V 5 bases, and 4 bases lay outside the gene matches. The V gene's germline CDR1 is SGHNT and CDR2 YENEEA. The CDR3 length is 13 residues. In DNA form, the CDR3 reads TGTGCCAGCAGCGACAGGGTGGGAGAGACCCAGTACTTC. Encoded protein: CASSDRVGETQYF.

The V gene is TRBV7-9, the J gene TRBJ1-2; 7 bases map to TRBD1. Germline CDR1 and CDR2: SEHNR and FQNEAQ (reference sequence). After removal of 3 bases from V and 4 bases from J, the junction contained 5 bases not matched to a gene. The CDR3 loop spans 14 amino acids. Written as DNA, the CDR3 is TGTGCCAGCAGCTTCCAGACAGGGCCCTATGGCTACACCTTC. This sequence encodes CASSFQTGPYGYTF.

This sequence joins TRBV7-2 and TRBJ1-5, with D perhaps matching TRBD1 (5 bases). Germline V gene lookup returns CDR1 SGHTA and CDR2 FQGNSA. The CDR3 extends over 14 amino acids. V was clipped by 5 bases and J by 7 bases, with 15 bases between them. In nucleotides, the CDR3 is TGTGCCAGCAGCCAACCAGGGTTTGAACAGCCCCAGCATTTT. This encodes CASSQPGFEQPQHF.

The chain combines TRBV13 with TRBJ2-7; the match to TRBD1 covers 11 bases. The trim removed 5 bases at V and 3 bases at J, leaving 6 bases unmatched. CDR1 is PRHDT and CDR2 is FYEKMQ in the germline V gene (reference sequence). The CDR3 has 15 residues. The CDR3 DNA follows: TGTGCCAGCAGCCCCGGGACAGGGGGTAACTACGAGCAGTACTTC. Protein sequence: CASSPGTGGNYEQYF.

The chain is built from TRBV11-2 and TRBJ2-2, with a tentative D call TRBD2 (5 bases). Trimming pared 5 bases from V and 7 bases from J, leaving 8 bases between. Per germline, CDR1 SGHAT and CDR2 FQNNGV. The length of the CDR3 is 12 residues. CDR3: CASSEGYGELFF. As DNA, the CDR3 is TGTGCCAGCAGCGAGGGCTACGGGGAGCTGTTTTTT. The whole variable domain, filled in from reference TRBV11-2 and TRBJ2-2, reads EAGVAQSPRYKIIEKRQSVAFWCNPISGHATLYWYQQILGQGPKLLIQFQNNGVVDDSQLPKDRFSAERLKGVDSTLKIQPAKLEDSAVYLCASSEGYGELFFGEGSRLTVL.

V is TRBV10-3 and J is TRBJ1-6, with TRBD1 matching 12 bases. This CDR3 has 14 amino acids. The junction had 4 bases not matched to a gene; V was cut back by 6 bases and J by 10 bases. Germline V gives CDR1 ENHRY, CDR2 SYGVKD. The CDR3 protein is CAIRGGQGASPLHF. In DNA, the CDR3 is TGTGCCATCAGGGGGGGACAGGGGGCATCACCCCTCCACTTT.

The chain couples TRBV23-1 to TRBJ1-5, with 8 positions matching TRBD1. TRBV23-1 is given ORF status, its function remaining uncertain. This CDR3 has 16 amino acids. The trim removed 6 bases at V and 4 bases at J, leaving 11 bases unmatched. The CDR3 sequence is CASSVAGDRRNQPQHF. The CDR3 region has the DNA TGCGCCAGCAGCGTGGCGGGGGACAGGCGAAATCAGCCCCAGCATTTT.

As DNA, the CDR3 is TGTGCCAGCAGCCGTCGTGGGGGAGGGTGGACAGATACGCAGTATTTT. The encoded protein is CASSRRGGGWTDTQYF. The chain combines TRBV27 with TRBJ2-3; 7 bases are shared with TRBD2. This CDR3 contains 16 residues. V lost 6 bases and J lost 3; bases outside the gene matches: 12. The germline gives CDR1 MNHEY, CDR2 SMNVEV (reference sequence).

This chain connects TRBV4-1 to TRBJ1-2, with TRBD1 matching 7 bases. Germline V gene lookup returns CDR1 MGHRA and CDR2 YSYEKL. This CDR3 is built from 14 residues. Trimming removed 3 bases from V and 2 bases from J; junction bases left unmatched: 3. The CDR3 loop reads CASSQPRGNYGYTF. CDR3 coding DNA: TGCGCCAGCAGCCAGCCCAGGGGGAACTATGGCTACACCTTC.